This entry features one T cell receptor beta chain sequence. The sample is drawn from a study of OX40 agonist ivuxolimab in advanced cancers. The CDR3 runs to 13 residues. CDR1 is SGDLS and CDR2 is YYNGEE in the germline V gene. Trimming took 0 bases from V and 3 from J, leaving 6 bases between them. The table came from immunoSEQ multiplex PCR; TCRdb's copy has only in-frame clones and leaves some out. This table holds more than 55,000 clones, roughly 89% found once. The sequence derives from an adult with an advanced solid tumor such as melanoma, head and neck, liver or kidney cancer. Specimen: CD4+ or CD8+ T cells sorted from blood, collected in a trial of the OX40 agonist ivuxolimab. The V call is TRBV9, the J call TRBJ1-2; D is ambiguous. In nucleotides, the CDR3 is TGTGCCAGCAGCGTAGATCTAGACTATGGCTACACCTTC. Residues: CASSVDLDYGYTF.